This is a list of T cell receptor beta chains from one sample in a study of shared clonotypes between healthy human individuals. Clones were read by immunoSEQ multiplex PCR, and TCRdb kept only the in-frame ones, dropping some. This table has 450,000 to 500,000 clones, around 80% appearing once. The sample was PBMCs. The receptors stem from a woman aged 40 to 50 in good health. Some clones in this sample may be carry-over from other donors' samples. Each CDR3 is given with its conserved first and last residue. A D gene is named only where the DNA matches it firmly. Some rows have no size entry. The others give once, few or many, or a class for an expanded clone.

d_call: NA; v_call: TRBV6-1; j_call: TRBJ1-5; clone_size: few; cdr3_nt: TGTGCCAGCACTAAGGGTCGGGGCGCAGGGCAGCCCCAGCATTTT; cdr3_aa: CASTKGRGAGQPQHF
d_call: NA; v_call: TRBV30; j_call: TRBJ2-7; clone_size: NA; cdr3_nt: TGTGCCTGGGGACGAGCGGGTCCCTACGAGCAGTACTTC; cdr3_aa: CAWGRAGPYEQYF
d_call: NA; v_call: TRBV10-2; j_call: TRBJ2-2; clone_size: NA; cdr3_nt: TGCGCCAGCAGCGACTGGCAAAGCACCGGGGAGCTGTTTTTT; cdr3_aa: CASSDWQSTGELFF
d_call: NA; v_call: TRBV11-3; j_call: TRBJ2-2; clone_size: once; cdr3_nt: TGTGCCAGCAGCCGTAGCCGGACCGGGGAGCTGTTTTTT; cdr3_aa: CASSRSRTGELFF
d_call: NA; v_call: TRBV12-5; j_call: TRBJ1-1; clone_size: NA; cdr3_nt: TGTGCTAGTGGTTTATCCCTAGGGCGGGGGAGGAACACTGAAGCTTTCTTT; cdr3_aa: CASGLSLGRGRNTEAFF
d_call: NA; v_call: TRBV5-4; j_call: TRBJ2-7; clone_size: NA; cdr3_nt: TGTGCCAGCAGCTTGGACTACTCCTCCTACGAGCAGTACTTC; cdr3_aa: CASSLDYSSYEQYF
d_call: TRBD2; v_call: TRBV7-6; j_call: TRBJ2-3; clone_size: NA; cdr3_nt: TGTGCCAGCAGCTTAGGGGAGGGCATCACAGATACGCAGTATTTT; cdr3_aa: CASSLGEGITDTQYF
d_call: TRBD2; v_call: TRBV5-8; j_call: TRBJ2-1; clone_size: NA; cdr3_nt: TGTGCCAGCAGCTTGCTAGCGGGAGGGCGGGGTGAGCAGTTCTTC; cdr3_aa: CASSLLAGGRGEQFF
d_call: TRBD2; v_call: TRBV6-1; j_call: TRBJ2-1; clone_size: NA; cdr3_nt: TGTGCCAGCAGTGATCCAGGGGGGACTAGCGGAAATGAGCAGTTCTTC; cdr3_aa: CASSDPGGTSGNEQFF
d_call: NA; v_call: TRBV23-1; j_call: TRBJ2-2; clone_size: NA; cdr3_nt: TGCGCCAGCAGTCAATCTAACAACACCGGGGAGCTGTTTTTT; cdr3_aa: CASSQSNNTGELFF
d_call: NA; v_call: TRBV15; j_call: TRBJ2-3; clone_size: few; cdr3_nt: TGTGCCACCAGCACCAGTGGGAAGCCCACAGATACGCAGTATTTT; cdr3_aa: CATSTSGKPTDTQYF
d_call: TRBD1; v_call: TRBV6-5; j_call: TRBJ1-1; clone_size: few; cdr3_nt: TGTGCCAGCACCTTATCCTCAGGGGGGGCTGAAGCTTTCTTT; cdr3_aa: CASTLSSGGAEAFF
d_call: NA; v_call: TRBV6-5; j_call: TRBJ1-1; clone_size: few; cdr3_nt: TGTGCCAGCAGTTACTCGCATGAGCCGAACACTGAAGCTTTCTTT; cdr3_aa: CASSYSHEPNTEAFF
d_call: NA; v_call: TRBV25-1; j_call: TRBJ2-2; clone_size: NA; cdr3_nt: TGTGCCAGCACCCCCCGTGGTTACCCGAACACCGGGGAGCTGTTTTTT; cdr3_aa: CASTPRGYPNTGELFF
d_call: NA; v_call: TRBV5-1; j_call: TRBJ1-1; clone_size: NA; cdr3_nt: TGCGCCAGCAGCGCCCGCAGGGCCTCGTACCGACAGAACACTGAAGCTTTCTTT; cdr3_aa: CASSARRASYRQNTEAFF
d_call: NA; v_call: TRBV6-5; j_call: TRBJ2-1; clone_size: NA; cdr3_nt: TGTGCCAGCAGTTACAGGGGAAGGTTGGACAATGAGCAGTTCTTC; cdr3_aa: CASSYRGRLDNEQFF
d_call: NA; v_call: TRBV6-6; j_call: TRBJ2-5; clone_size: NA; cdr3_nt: TGTGCCAGCAGTGCCTACGGGACGGTCCAAGAGACCCAGTACTTC; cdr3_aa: CASSAYGTVQETQYF
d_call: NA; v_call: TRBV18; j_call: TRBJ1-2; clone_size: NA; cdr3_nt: TGTGCCAGCTCACCACCGAACACAGGGTTTGGGGAATCTGGCTACACCTTC; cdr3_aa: CASSPPNTGFGESGYTF
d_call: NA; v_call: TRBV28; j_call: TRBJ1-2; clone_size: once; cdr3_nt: TGTGCCAGCAGTTCGGGACAACCGCGTCCGTATGGCTACACCTTC; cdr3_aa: CASSSGQPRPYGYTF
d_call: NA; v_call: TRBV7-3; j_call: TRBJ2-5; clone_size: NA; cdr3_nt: TGTGCCAGCAGCTTAACTGGGACTGTACAAGAGACCCAGTACTTC; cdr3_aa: CASSLTGTVQETQYF
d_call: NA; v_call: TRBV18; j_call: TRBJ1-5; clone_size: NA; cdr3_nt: TGTGCCAGCTCAGGGGAGGGCGGCGACCAGCCCCAGCATTTT; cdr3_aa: CASSGEGGDQPQHF
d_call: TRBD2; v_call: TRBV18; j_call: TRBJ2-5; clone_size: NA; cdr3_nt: TGTGCCAGCTCACCACGGAGCGGGGGTGGAGAGACCCAGTACTTC; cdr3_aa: CASSPRSGGGETQYF
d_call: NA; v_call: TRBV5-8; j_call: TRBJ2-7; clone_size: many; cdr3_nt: TGTGCCAGCAGCTTGTTATCGGGCTCCTACACTTACGAGCAGTACTTC; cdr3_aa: CASSLLSGSYTYEQYF
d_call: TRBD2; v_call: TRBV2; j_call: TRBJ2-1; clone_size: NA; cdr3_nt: TGTGCCAGCAGGAGGACTAGCGGTCCCTACAATGAGCAGTTCTTC; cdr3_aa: CASRRTSGPYNEQFF
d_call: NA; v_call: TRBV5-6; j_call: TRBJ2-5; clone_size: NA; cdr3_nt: TGTGCCAGCGGCGTCGGGGGACAAGAGACCCAGTACTTC; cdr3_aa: CASGVGGQETQYF
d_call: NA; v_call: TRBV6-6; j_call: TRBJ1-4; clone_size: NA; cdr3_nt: TGTGCCGGCAGTTACGCGGACGGGAATGAAAAACTGTTTTTT; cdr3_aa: CAGSYADGNEKLFF
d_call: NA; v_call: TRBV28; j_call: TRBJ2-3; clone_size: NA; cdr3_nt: TGTGCCAGCAGTTTGGGGGGCTATACAGATACGCAGTATTTT; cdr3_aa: CASSLGGYTDTQYF
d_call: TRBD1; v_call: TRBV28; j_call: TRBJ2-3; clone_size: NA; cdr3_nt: TGTGCCAGCAGTCAGAACAGGGGTAGCACAGATACGCAGTATTTT; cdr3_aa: CASSQNRGSTDTQYF
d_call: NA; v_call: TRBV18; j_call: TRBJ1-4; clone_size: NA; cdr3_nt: TGTGCCAGCTCACCAGGGACGGACGAAAAACTGTTTTTT; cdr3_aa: CASSPGTDEKLFF
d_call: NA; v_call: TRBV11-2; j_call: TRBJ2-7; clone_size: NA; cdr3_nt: TGTGCCAGCAGCATGGACACACGCTCCTACGAGCAGTACTTC; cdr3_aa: CASSMDTRSYEQYF
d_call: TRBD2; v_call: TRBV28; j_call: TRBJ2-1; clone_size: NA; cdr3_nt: TGTGCCAGCAGTGGACTAGCTCATGAGCAGTTCTTC; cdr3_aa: CASSGLAHEQFF
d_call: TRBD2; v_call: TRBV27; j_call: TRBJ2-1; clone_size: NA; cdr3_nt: TGTGCCAGCTATAAGCTAGCGGGAGGGAATGAGCAGTTCTTC; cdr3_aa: CASYKLAGGNEQFF
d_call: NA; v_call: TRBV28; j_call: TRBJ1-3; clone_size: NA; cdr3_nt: TGTGCCAGCAGTACGGGACTGCCCTCTGGAAACACCATATATTTT; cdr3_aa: CASSTGLPSGNTIYF
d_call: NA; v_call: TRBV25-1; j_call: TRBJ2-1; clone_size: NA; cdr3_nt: TGTGCCAGCAGTGAAGATAGGGTACTAAATGAGCAGTTCTTC; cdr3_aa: CASSEDRVLNEQFF
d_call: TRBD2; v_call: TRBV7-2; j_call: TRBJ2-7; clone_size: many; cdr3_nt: TGTGCCAGCAGCTCCGACGGGACTATGGTAGGAGAGCAGTACTTC; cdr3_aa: CASSSDGTMVGEQYF
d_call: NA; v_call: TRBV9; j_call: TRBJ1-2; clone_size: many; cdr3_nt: TGTGCCAGCAGCGTAGACCCACAGAACTATGGCTACACCTTC; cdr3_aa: CASSVDPQNYGYTF
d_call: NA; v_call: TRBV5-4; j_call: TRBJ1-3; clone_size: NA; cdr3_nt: TGTGCCAGCAGCTTGCCGGACTCTGGAAACACCATATATTTT; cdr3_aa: CASSLPDSGNTIYF
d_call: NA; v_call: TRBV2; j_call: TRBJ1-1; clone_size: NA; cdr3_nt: TGTGCCAGCACCCCGCGGTTGGGGAGCACTGAAGCTTTCTTT; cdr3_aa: CASTPRLGSTEAFF
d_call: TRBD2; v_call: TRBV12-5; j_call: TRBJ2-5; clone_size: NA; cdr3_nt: TGTGCTAGTGGTTTAGGCTTGACTAGCGGGAGGGAAGGAGAGACCCAGTACTTC; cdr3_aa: CASGLGLTSGREGETQYF
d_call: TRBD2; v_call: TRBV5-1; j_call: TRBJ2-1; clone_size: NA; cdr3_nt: TGCGCCAGTGCACTAGCGGCAGTCTCCTACAATGAGCAGTTCTTC; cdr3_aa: CASALAAVSYNEQFF
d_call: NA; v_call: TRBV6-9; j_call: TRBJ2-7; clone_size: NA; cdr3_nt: TGTGCCAGCAGTCGAATCTACGAGCAGTACTTC; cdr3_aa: CASSRIYEQYF
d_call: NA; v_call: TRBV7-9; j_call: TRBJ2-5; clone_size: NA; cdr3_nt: TGTGCCAGCAGCCCCGGGATTCAAGAGACCCAGTACTTC; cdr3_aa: CASSPGIQETQYF
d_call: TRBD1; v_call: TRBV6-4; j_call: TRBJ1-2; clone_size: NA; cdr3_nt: TGTGCCAGCAGTACGACAGGGGAGGATGGCTACACCTTC; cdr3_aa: CASSTTGEDGYTF
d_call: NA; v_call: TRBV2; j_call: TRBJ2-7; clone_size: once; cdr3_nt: TGTGCCAGCAACAGGGAGGGTGTGAATTACGAGCAGTACTTC; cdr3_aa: CASNREGVNYEQYF
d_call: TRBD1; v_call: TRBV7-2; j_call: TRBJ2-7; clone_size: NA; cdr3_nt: TGTGCCAGCAGCTCGACCCGGGACAGTAGGGGCGAGCAGTACTTC; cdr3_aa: CASSSTRDSRGEQYF
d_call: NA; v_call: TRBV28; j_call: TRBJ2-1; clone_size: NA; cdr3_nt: TGTGCCAGCAGTTTAGCAGGCGGTCGGGTCTCCTACAATGAGCAGTTCTTC; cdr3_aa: CASSLAGGRVSYNEQFF
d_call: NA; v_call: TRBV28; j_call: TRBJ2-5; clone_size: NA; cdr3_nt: TGTGCCAGCAGTTTCTTGTCAGGGAGAGAACAAGAGACCCAGTACTTC; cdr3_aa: CASSFLSGREQETQYF
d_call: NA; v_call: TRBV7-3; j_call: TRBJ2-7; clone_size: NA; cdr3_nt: TGTGCCAGCAGCCCCCTTATGGAGTACTTC; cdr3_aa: CASSPLMEYF
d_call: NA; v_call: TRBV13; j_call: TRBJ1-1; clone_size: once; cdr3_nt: TGTGCCAGCAGCTCCACAGGCTCGGCGGTAGCTTTCTTT; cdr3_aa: CASSSTGSAVAFF
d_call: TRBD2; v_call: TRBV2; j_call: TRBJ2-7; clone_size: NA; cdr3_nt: TGTGCCAGCAAACCGGGACTAGAGGGCGAGCAGTACTTC; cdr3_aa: CASKPGLEGEQYF
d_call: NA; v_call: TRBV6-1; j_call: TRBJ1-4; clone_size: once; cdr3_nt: TGTGCCAGCAGCCCGTCGAAAGCTAATGAAAAACTGTTTTTT; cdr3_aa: CASSPSKANEKLFF
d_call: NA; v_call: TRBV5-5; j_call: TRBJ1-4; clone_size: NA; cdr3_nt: TGTGCCAGCAGCTTTACGGAGAGGGAACTTAATGAAAAACTGTTTTTT; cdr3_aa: CASSFTERELNEKLFF
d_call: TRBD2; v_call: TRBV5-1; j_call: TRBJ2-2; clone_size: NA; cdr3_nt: TGCGCCAGCAGCTTATCGACTAGCGGGAGGGCCACCGGGGAGCTGTTTTTT; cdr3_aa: CASSLSTSGRATGELFF